This TCR beta chain was documented in a study of OX40 agonist ivuxolimab in advanced cancers. Study information: Intravenous ivuxolimab was administered to patients every 2 weeks at 0.01 to 10 mg/kg. Patients assigned to dose escalation were diagnosed with hepatocellular carcinoma, melanoma, renal cell or head and neck cancer.

TCRdb's table, derived via immunoSEQ multiplex PCR, lists solely in-frame clones and lacks some. The sample consists of roughly 10,000 clones, 75% to 85% of them appearing once. V lost 3 bases, J lost 3 bases, and 15 bases stayed unmatched. Germline CDR1 is SGDLS and CDR2 is YYNGEE. The CDR3 has 18 residues. This clone appeared once. The rearrangement uses TRBV9 and TRBJ1-2; 9 bases are shared with TRBD1. The sample was CD4+ or CD8+ T cells sorted from blood, taken in a trial of the OX40 agonist ivuxolimab. The TCR sequence derives from an adult with an advanced solid tumor such as melanoma, head and neck, liver or kidney cancer. The CDR3 protein is CASSGPIEGGQGDYGYTF. CDR3 DNA: TGTGCCAGCAGCGGGCCGATCGAGGGGGGACAGGGAGACTATGGCTACACCTTC.